The 16 T cell receptor beta chains given below trace back to one sample, sequenced in a study of vaccination and CD4 T cells after COVID-19. These receptors' antigens are unknown. The sample's treatment: roughly 11-day PBMC culture with coronavirus spike peptide pools or control peptides (ViraFEST assay). Oncomine TCR Beta short-read sequencing was applied to DNA from cultured CD4+ T cells. A single record per CDR3 protein comes from TCRdb applying MiXCR to the PCR reads. The data hold 15,000 to 20,000 distinct CDR3 sequences, with over 55% observed a single time. What was sequenced was CD4+ T cells from blood, cultured in vitro. These receptors all stem from a human donor who had recovered from COVID-19.

The chain couples TRBV7-6 to TRBJ2-7; TRBD2 is a possible D gene (5 bases). From germline, CDR1 is SGHVS and CDR2 FNYEAQ. Trimming took 5 bases from V and 2 from J, leaving 16 bases between them. The CDR3 loop spans 15 amino acids. Here the CDR3 DNA reads TGTGCCAGCAGCCATTTGACTACACGAACCTACGAGCAGTACTTC. Its translation: CASSHLTTRTYEQYF.

This clonotype appeared a few times. V is TRBV20-1 and J is TRBJ2-3; tentative D call: TRBD1 (5 bases). Trimming removed 6 bases at V and 0 bases at J, with 19 bases between. The CDR3 runs to 16 residues. Looked up from germline, CDR1 is DFQATT and CDR2 is SNEGSKA (reference sequence). CDR3 protein: CSANRPLRRSTDTQYF. CDR3 bases: TGCAGTGCAAACAGGCCTTTGCGACGTAGCACAGATACGCAGTATTTT.

The chain combines TRBV6-1 with TRBJ2-2; D is possibly TRBD1 (5 bases). The CDR3 contains 15 residues. CDR1 and CDR2 (germline): MNHNS, SASEGT. The germline V and J ends were trimmed by 5 bases and 2 bases, with 12 bases remaining between them. This chain's CDR3 is CASSPTDRNTGELFF. The CDR3, as DNA: TGTGCCAGCAGTCCCACCGACAGAAACACCGGGGAGCTGTTTTTT.

The chain couples TRBV7-3 to TRBJ2-5, with no clear D. Germline V gene lookup returns CDR1 SGHTA and CDR2 FQGTGA. V lost 3 bases, J lost 0 bases, and 8 bases lay in between. The CDR3 sequence is 14 residues long. This chain's CDR3 is CASSLLRNQETQYF. CDR3 DNA: TGTGCCAGCAGCTTGCTCAGGAACCAAGAGACCCAGTACTTC.

This clonotype showed up just a few times. The chain's CDR3 is CAISQHSGTGEDTQYF. For the CDR3, the DNA is TGTGCCATCAGTCAGCACTCCGGGACAGGGGAAGATACGCAGTATTTT. The gene calls are TRBV10-3 and TRBJ2-3; 10 bases agree with TRBD1. J gave up 5 bases and V 5 bases, and 10 bases lay outside the gene matches. This CDR3 comprises 16 residues. The germline V gene encodes CDR1 ENHRY and CDR2 SYGVKD.

This clonotype appeared a few times. This sequence joins TRBV20-1 and TRBJ1-3; possibly TRBD1 for D (5 bases). Germline CDR1 DFQATT, CDR2 SNEGSKA (reference sequence). CDR3 length: 15 residues. V lost 4 bases and J 4 bases, leaving 17 bases between the germline ends. CDR3 bases: TGCAGTGCTACCCCCGACCGGGGACGGGGAAACACCATATATTTT. It specifies CSATPDRGRGNTIYF.

The chain is built from TRBV12-3 or TRBV12-4 and TRBJ1-2; D uncertain. Trimming took off 7 bases at V and 4 bases at J, with 13 bases between the two ends. The CDR3 is 13 residues long. This chain's CDR3 is CASNRQGLYGYTF. The CDR3 DNA reads TGTGCCAGCAACCGACAAGGCCTCTATGGCTACACCTTC.

This chain joins TRBV11-3 and TRBJ2-5; D might be TRBD2 (5 bases). Germline lookup yields CDR1 SGHNT and CDR2 YENEEA. This CDR3 spans 13 amino acids. The V end was cut by 5 bases, the J end by 5 bases, with 12 bases between. Written as DNA, the CDR3 is TGTGCCAGCAGCCGCGAGGAGCGGGAGACCCAGTACTTC. It specifies CASSREERETQYF.

The V and J genes are TRBV6-1 and TRBJ1-2; 8 nucleotides agree with TRBD1. The V gene's germline CDR1 is MNHNS and CDR2 SASEGT. This CDR3 spans 16 amino acids. The ends lost 7 bases at V and 4 bases at J; junction bases unmatched: 14. The CDR3 loop reads CASTQLRDRLSYGYTF. CDR3 bases: TGTGCCAGCACTCAGCTACGGGACAGGCTGTCCTATGGCTACACCTTC.

The CDR3 is CASSLGTGGIQETQYF. The CDR3 nucleotides read TGTGCCAGCAGTCTGGGGACAGGGGGTATCCAAGAGACCCAGTACTTC. The chain carries TRBV12-3 or TRBV12-4 and TRBJ2-5, with 11 bases lining up with TRBD1. CDR3 length: 16 amino acids. V gave up 5 bases and J gave up 1 base; unmatched junction bases: 6.

This chain joins TRBV7-8 and TRBJ2-7; TRBD1 matches at 7 bases. V lost 4 bases and J lost 0; bases outside the gene matches: 15. The CDR3 runs to 18 residues. Germline CDR1 and CDR2: SGHVS and FQNEAQ. CDR3 in amino acids: CASSSTRNRGLDSYEQYF. The CDR3 DNA is TGTGCCAGCAGCTCGACCCGAAACAGGGGCCTAGACTCCTACGAGCAGTACTTC.

The chain has TRBV5-1 and TRBJ2-1; TRBD1 is a possible D gene (7 bases). The CDR3 has 15 amino acids. V gave up 7 bases and J gave up 0 bases, with 14 bases separating them. From germline, CDR1 is SGHRS and CDR2 YFSETQ. For the CDR3, the DNA is TGCGCCAGCGGCAGGGGGGCCAGCTCCTACAATGAGCAGTTCTTC. Protein product: CASGRGASSYNEQFF.

The chain has TRBV20-1 and TRBJ1-2, with unresolved D. Trimming removed 2 bases at V and 8 bases at J, with 15 bases between. The germline V gene has CDR1 DFQATT and CDR2 SNEGSKA (reference sequence). The CDR3 has 13 amino acids. Here the CDR3 reads CSARPQVVGGYTF. The CDR3 region has the DNA TGCAGTGCTAGACCCCAGGTCGTAGGAGGCTACACCTTC.

The rearrangement links TRBV2 to TRBJ2-7; 8 bases map to TRBD2. Germline lookup yields CDR1 SNHLY and CDR2 FYNNEI. The CDR3 is 15 residues long. The V gene end was trimmed by 4 bases and the J gene end by 4 bases; junction bases not matched to a gene: 9. This CDR3 is CASSAGAGVSYEQYF. The DNA for the CDR3 is TGTGCCAGCAGTGCTGGAGCGGGAGTTTCTTACGAGCAGTACTTC.

The J gene is TRBJ2-3, the V gene TRBV20-1, with 8 bases aligning to TRBD2. CDR1 DFQATT and CDR2 SNEGSKA come from the germline V gene (reference sequence). The CDR3 has 16 amino acids. CDR3 residues: CSCDRAGGRTTDTQYF. CDR3 coding DNA: TGCAGCTGTGATCGGGCGGGGGGACGCACCACAGATACGCAGTATTTT.

V gene TRBV20-1 combines with J gene TRBJ1-2; D call uncertain. CDR3 length: 12 amino acids. Germline V CDR1 and CDR2: DFQATT, SNEGSKA (reference sequence). Between the trimmed V and J ends, which lost 2 bases and 6 bases, there was a span of 10 bases. CDR3 sequence reads: CSARSEWDGYTF. CDR3 coding DNA: TGCAGTGCTAGATCCGAATGGGATGGCTACACCTTC.